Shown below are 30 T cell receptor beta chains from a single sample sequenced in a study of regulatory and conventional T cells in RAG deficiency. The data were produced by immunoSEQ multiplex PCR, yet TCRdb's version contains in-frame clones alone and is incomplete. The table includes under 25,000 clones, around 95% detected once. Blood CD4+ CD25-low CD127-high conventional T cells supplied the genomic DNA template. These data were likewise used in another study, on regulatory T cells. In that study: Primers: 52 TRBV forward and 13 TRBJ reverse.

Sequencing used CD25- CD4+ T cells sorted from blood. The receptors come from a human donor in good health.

CDR3 bases: TGTGCCAGCAGTTTCCGGACTAGCGGGGCGTCAAGCAGCCAAGAGACCCAGTACTTC. Its protein is CASSFRTSGASSSQETQYF. The chain employs TRBV2 and TRBJ2-5, with TRBD2 matching 12 bases. Germline-derived CDR1 and CDR2 are SNHLY and FYNNEI. The junction had 14 bases not matched to a gene; V was cut back by 5 bases and J by 1 base. The CDR3 sequence is 19 residues long. The full variable domain, completed using reference TRBV2 and TRBJ2-5, is EPEVTQTPSHQVTQMGQEVILRCVPISNHLYFYWYRQILGQKVEFLVSFYNNEISEKSEIFDDQFSVERPDGSNFTLKIRSTKLEDSAMYFCASSFRTSGASSSQETQYFGPGTRLLVL.

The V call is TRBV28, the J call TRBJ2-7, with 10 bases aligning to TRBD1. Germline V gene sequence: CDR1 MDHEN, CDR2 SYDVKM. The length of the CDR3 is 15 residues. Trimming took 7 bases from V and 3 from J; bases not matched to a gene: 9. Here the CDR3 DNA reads TGTGCCAGCACCGGTGGGACAGGGGAAAGCTACGAGCAGTACTTC. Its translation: CASTGGTGESYEQYF. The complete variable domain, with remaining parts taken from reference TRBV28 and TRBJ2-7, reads DVKVTQSSRYLVKRTGEKVFLECVQDMDHENMFWYRQDPGLGLRLIYFSYDVKMKEKGDIPEGYSVSREKKERFSLILESASTNQTSMYLCASTGGTGESYEQYFGPGTRLTVT.

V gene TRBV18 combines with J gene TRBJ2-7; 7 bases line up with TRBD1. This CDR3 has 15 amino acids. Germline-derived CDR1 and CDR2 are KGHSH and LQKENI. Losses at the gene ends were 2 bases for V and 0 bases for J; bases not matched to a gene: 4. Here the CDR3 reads CASSPGQASSYEQYF. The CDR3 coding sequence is TGTGCCAGCTCACCAGGACAGGCTAGCTCCTACGAGCAGTACTTC.

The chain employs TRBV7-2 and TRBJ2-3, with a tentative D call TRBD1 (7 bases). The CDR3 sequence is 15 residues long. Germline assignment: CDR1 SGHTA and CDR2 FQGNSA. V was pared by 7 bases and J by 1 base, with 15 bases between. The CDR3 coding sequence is TGTGCCAGCAACCTCCAGGGGGGACGCACAGATACGCAGTATTTT. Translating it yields CASNLQGGRTDTQYF.

The CDR3 is CASSPGQRPYNEQFF. The CDR3 nucleotides read TGTGCCAGCAGCCCCGGACAGAGGCCTTACAATGAGCAGTTCTTC. V is TRBV28 and J is TRBJ2-1; maybe TRBD1 (6 bases). Germline CDR1 is MDHEN and CDR2 is SYDVKM. V lost 6 bases, J lost 4 bases, and 16 bases lay in between. The CDR3 has 15 amino acids.

This CDR3 is CASSFGQGHQETQYF. The CDR3 DNA reads as TGTGCCAGCAGTTTCGGACAGGGCCACCAAGAGACCCAGTACTTC. The chain carries TRBV9 and TRBJ2-5; 8 bases fit TRBD1. Per germline, CDR1 SGDLS and CDR2 YYNGEE. The CDR3 has 15 residues. With 5 bases clipped from V and 0 bases from J, the junction kept 6 bases outside the gene matches.

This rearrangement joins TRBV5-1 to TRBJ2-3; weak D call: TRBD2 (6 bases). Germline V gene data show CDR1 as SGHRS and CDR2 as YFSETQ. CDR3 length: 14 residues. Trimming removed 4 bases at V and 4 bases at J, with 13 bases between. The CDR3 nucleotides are TGCGCCAGCAGCATTCATACTAGCTCAGATACGCAGTATTTT. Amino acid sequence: CASSIHTSSDTQYF.

CDR3 sequence reads: CASSVEQALTYEQYF. Here the CDR3 DNA reads TGTGCCAGCAGCGTAGAACAGGCACTAACCTACGAGCAGTACTTC. The chain couples TRBV9 to TRBJ2-7, with D tentatively TRBD1 (5 bases). In germline, CDR1 is SGDLS, CDR2 YYNGEE. The CDR3 consists of 15 residues. The V gene lost 0 bases and the J gene lost 2 bases, with 12 bases spanning the gap.

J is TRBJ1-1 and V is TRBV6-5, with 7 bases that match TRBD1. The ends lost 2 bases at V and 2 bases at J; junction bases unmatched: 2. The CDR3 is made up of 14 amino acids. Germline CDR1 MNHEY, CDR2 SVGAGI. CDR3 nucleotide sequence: TGTGCCAGCAGTTACGGGACAGCAAACACTGAAGCTTTCTTT. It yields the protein CASSYGTANTEAFF.

DNA of the CDR3: TGTGCCAGTAGCAGGGGGGAGGCTTTGAACACTGAAGCTTTCTTT. It specifies CASSRGEALNTEAFF. This sequence joins TRBV19 and TRBJ1-1; 7 positions agree with TRBD1. V shed 6 bases and J 0 bases; nucleotides not matched to a gene: 7. The CDR3 is 15 residues long. The germline V gene encodes CDR1 LNHDA and CDR2 SQIVND (reference sequence).

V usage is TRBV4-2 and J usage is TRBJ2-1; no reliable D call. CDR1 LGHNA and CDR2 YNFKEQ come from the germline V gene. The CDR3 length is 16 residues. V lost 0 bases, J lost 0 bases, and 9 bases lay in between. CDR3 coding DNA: TGTGCCAGCAGCCAAGATCTGATTAGCTCCTACAATGAGCAGTTCTTC. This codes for CASSQDLISSYNEQFF.

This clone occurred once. CDR3 sequence reads: CASSSRGQGNTGELFF. CDR3 sequence (DNA): TGTGCCAGCAGCTCCCGAGGACAGGGCAACACCGGGGAGCTGTTTTTT. The chain employs TRBV7-3 and TRBJ2-2, with TRBD1 identical over 8 bases. CDR3 length: 16 residues. Germline loops: CDR1 SGHTA, CDR2 FQGTGA. Trimming cost V 4 bases and J 2 bases; bases outside gene matches: 6.

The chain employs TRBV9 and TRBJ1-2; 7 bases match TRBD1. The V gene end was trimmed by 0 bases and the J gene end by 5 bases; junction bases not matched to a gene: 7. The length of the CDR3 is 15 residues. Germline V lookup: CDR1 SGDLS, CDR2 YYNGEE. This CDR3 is CASSVEGTVQYGYTF. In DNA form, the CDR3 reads TGTGCCAGCAGCGTAGAAGGGACAGTACAGTATGGCTACACCTTC.

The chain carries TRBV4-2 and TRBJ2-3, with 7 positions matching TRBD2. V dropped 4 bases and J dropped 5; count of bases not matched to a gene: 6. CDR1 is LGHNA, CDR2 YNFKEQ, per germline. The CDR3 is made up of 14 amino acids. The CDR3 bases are TGTGCCAGCAGCCCTGGACTAGGGGAAGATACGCAGTATTTT. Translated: CASSPGLGEDTQYF.

This CDR3 is CASIRTGPPEAFF. CDR3 nucleotides: TGTGCCAGCATTAGGACAGGCCCCCCTGAAGCTTTCTTT. The chain uses TRBV6-1 and TRBJ1-1; TRBD1 matches 7 bases. With V trimmed by 7 bases and J by 6 bases, 8 bases remained unmatched. CDR1 and CDR2 from the germline V gene are MNHNS and SASEGT. The CDR3 has 13 residues.

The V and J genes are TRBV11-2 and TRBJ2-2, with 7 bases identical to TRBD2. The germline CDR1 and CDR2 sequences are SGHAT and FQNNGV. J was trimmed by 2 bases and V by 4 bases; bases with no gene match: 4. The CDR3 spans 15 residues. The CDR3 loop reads CASSSQRGNTGELFF. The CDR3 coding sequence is TGTGCCAGCAGCTCCCAGCGGGGAAACACCGGGGAGCTGTTTTTT.

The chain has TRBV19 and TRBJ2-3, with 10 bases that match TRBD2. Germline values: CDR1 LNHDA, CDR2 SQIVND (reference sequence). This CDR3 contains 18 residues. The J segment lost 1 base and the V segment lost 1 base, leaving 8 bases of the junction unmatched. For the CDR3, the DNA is TGTGCCAGTAGTATAGTAGCGGGGGGCCTTCTACGCACAGATACGCAGTATTTT. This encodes CASSIVAGGLLRTDTQYF.

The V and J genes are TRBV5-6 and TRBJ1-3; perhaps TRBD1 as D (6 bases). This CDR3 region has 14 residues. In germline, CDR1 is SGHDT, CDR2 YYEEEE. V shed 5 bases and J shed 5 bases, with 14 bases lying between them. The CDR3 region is CASRSAGDRNTIYF. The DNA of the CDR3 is TGTGCCAGCAGATCCGCAGGGGATCGAAACACCATATATTTT.

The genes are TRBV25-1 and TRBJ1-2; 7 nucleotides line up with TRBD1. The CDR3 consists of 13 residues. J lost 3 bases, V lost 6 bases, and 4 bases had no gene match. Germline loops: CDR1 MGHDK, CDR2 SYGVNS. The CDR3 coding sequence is TGTGCCAGCAGACGACAGGGCGACTATGGCTACACCTTC. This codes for CASRRQGDYGYTF.

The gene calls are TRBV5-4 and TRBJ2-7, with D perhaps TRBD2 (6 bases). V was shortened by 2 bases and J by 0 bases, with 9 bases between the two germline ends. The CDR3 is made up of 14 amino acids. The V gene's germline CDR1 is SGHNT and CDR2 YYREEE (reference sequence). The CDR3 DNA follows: TGTGCCAGCAGCTTTGGGGGGAGCTCCTACGAGCAGTACTTC. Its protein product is CASSFGGSSYEQYF. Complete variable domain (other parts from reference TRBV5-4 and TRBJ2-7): ETGVTQSPTHLIKTRGQQVTLRCSSQSGHNTVSWYQQALGQGPQFIFQYYREEENGRGNFPPRFSGLQFPNYSSELNVNALELDDSALYLCASSFGGSSYEQYFGPGTRLTVT.

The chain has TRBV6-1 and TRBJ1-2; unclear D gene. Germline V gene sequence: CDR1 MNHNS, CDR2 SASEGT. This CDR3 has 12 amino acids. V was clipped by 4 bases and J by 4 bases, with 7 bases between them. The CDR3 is CASSALVYGYTF. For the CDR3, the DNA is TGTGCCAGCAGTGCCCTCGTCTATGGCTACACCTTC.

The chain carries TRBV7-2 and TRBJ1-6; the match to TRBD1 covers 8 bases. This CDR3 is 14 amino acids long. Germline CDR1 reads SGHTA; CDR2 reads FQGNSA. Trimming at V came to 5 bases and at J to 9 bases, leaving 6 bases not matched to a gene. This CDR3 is CASSTDRVPSPLHF. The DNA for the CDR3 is TGTGCCAGCAGCACGGACAGGGTGCCTTCACCCCTCCACTTT. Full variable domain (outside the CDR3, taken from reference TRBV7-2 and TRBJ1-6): GAGVSQSPSNKVTEKGKDVELRCDPISGHTALYWYRQSLGQGLEFLIYFQGNSAPDKSGLPSDRFSAERTGGSVSTLTIQRTQQEDSAVYLCASSTDRVPSPLHFGNGTRLTVT.

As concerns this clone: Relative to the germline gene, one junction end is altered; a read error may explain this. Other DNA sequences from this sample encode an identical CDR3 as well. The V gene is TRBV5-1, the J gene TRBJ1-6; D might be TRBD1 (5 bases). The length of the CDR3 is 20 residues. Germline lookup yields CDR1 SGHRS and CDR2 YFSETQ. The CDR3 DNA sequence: TGCGCCAGCAGCTTGGATGGGGCAGCATTAGTTTTCTCCTATAATTCCCCCCTCCACTTT. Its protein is CASSLDGAALVFSYNSPLHF.

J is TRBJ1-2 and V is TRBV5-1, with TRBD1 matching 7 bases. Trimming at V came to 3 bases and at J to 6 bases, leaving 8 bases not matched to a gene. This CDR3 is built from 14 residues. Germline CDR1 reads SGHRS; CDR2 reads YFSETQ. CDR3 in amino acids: CASSSRQGSDGYTF. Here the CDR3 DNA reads TGCGCCAGCAGCTCTCGACAGGGTTCGGATGGCTACACCTTC.

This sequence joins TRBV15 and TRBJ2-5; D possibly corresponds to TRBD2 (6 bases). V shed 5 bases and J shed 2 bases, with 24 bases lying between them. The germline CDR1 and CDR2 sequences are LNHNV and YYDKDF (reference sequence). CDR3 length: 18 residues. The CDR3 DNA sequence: TGTGCCACCAGCGGAGGGATTGGGCGGGGCCTACTTCAAGAGACCCAGTACTTC. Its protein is CATSGGIGRGLLQETQYF. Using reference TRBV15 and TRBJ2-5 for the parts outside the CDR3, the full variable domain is DAMVIQNPRYQVTQFGKPVTLSCSQTLNHNVMYWYQQKSSQAPKLLFHYYDKDFNNEADTPDNFQSRRPNTSFCFLDIRSPGLGDTAMYLCATSGGIGRGLLQETQYFGPGTRLLVL.

CDR3 DNA: TGTGCCAGCAGCTTAACTAGCGGAAGCACAGATACGCAGTATTTT. Translated, it gives CASSLTSGSTDTQYF. The rearrangement joins TRBV9 to TRBJ2-3; 8 bases match TRBD2. The germline gives CDR1 SGDLS, CDR2 YYNGEE. CDR3 length: 15 residues. With V trimmed by 4 bases and J by 0 bases, 4 bases remained unmatched.

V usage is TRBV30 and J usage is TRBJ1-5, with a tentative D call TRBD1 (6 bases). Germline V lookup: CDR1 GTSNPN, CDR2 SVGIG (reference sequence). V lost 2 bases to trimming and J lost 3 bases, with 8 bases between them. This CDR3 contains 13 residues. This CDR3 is CAWSTGFNQPQHF. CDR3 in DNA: TGTGCCTGGAGTACAGGGTTCAATCAGCCCCAGCATTTT.

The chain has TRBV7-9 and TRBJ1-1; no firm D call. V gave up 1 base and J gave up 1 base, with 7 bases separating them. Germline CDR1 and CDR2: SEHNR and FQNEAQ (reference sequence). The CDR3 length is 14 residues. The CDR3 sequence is CASSLDNRNTEAFF. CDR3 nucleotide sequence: TGTGCCAGCAGCTTAGATAATAGGAACACTGAAGCTTTCTTT.

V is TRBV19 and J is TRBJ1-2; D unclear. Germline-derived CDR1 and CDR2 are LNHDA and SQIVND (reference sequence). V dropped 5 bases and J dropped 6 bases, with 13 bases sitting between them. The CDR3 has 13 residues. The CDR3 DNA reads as TGTGCCAGTAGTGGCGCAGGTCGACATGGCTACACCTTC. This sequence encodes CASSGAGRHGYTF.

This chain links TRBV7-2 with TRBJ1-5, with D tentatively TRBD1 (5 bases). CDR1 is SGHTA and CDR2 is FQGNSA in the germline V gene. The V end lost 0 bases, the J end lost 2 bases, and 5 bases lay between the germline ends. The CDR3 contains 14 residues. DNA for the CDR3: TGTGCCAGCAGCTTAGCAGGGGGCAATCAGCCCCAGCATTTT. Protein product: CASSLAGGNQPQHF.